The 23 T cell receptor beta chains presented below share a single source sample, sequenced in a study of OX40 agonist ivuxolimab in advanced cancers. Method: immunoSEQ multiplex PCR; TCRdb's copy keeps in-frame clones and lacks some. The sample comprises approximately 11,000 clones, 70% to 80% of which are singletons, and roughly 15% rests with the top ten. The specimen comprised CD4+ or CD8+ T cells sorted from blood, sampled in a trial of the OX40 agonist ivuxolimab. These receptors were collected from an adult with an advanced solid tumor such as melanoma, head and neck, liver or kidney cancer.

This rearrangement joins TRBV27 to TRBJ2-5; no clear D. The CDR3 is made up of 11 amino acids. V gave up 6 bases and J gave up 5 bases, with 7 bases separating them. Germline V gene data show CDR1 as MNHEY and CDR2 as SMNVEV (reference sequence). As DNA, the CDR3 is TGTGCCAGCAGAATGGGGGAGACCCAGTACTTC. It specifies CASRMGETQYF.

This clone was seen a few times. The sample contains more than one DNA sequence encoding this CDR3. The chain has TRBV7-6 and TRBJ2-5; D is possibly TRBD1 (5 bases). The germline CDR1 and CDR2 sequences are SGHVS and FNYEAQ. The V end was cut by 4 bases, the J end by 5 bases, with 5 bases between. This CDR3 region has 11 residues. The CDR3 region is CASSSGETQYF. The CDR3 region has the DNA TGTGCCAGCAGCTCAGGGGAGACCCAGTACTTC.

In DNA, the CDR3 is TGTGCCATCCGGACTAGCGGGACCCTCGAGCAGTACTTC. This gives the protein CAIRTSGTLEQYF. This chain joins TRBV6-1 and TRBJ2-7, with TRBD2 identical over 12 bases. CDR1 is MNHNS and CDR2 is SASEGT in the germline V gene. CDR3 size: 13 residues. J lost 6 bases, V lost 10 bases, and 7 bases had no gene match.

The V gene is TRBV4-1, the J gene TRBJ2-7, with TRBD1 identical over 9 bases. With 1 base clipped from V and 4 bases from J, the junction kept 14 bases outside the gene matches. The CDR3 is 18 residues long. Germline CDR1 is MGHRA and CDR2 is YSYEKL. CDR3 residues: CASSQAFAGQGILYEQYF. CDR3 nucleotides: TGCGCCAGCAGCCAAGCCTTTGCCGGACAGGGGATCCTTTACGAGCAGTACTTC.

As concerns this clone: Different DNA sequences within this sample yield the same CDR3. The rearrangement links TRBV6-1 to TRBJ2-5, with 11 bases aligning to TRBD2. CDR3 length: 16 residues. CDR1 MNHNS and CDR2 SASEGT come from the germline V gene. The ends lost 2 bases at V and 1 base at J; junction bases unmatched: 3. The CDR3 loop reads CASSELAGGPQETQYF. The CDR3 nucleotides read TGTGCCAGCAGTGAACTAGCGGGGGGCCCCCAAGAGACCCAGTACTTC.

The CDR3 is CASSSGRFQETQYF. The CDR3 DNA reads as TGTGCCAGTAGTAGCGGAAGATTCCAAGAGACCCAGTACTTC. The genes are TRBV19 and TRBJ2-5; D is undetermined. CDR1 and CDR2 (germline): LNHDA, SQIVND (reference sequence). This CDR3 is built from 14 residues. V lost 4 bases to trimming and J lost 1 base, with 10 bases between them.

The chain has TRBV6-6 and TRBJ2-3; D not resolved. In germline, CDR1 is MNHNY, CDR2 SVGAGI (reference sequence). The CDR3 is 15 amino acids. Trimming shortened V by 2 bases and J by 4 bases, and 13 bases separated the two germline ends. The CDR3 DNA reads as TGTGCCAGCAGTTACGGCAGGTCAAATTCAGATACGCAGTATTTT. Protein: CASSYGRSNSDTQYF.

The chain is built from TRBV14 and TRBJ1-2; no clear D. In germline, CDR1 is SGHDN, CDR2 FVKESK. V gave up 1 base and J gave up 5 bases, with 14 bases separating them. The CDR3 consists of 15 residues. The CDR3, as DNA: TGTGCCAGCAGCCAAGCTCTTGGGCAGAGATATGGCTACACCTTC. Translating it yields CASSQALGQRYGYTF.

This rearrangement joins TRBV15 to TRBJ2-4; unclear D gene. V was pared by 6 bases and J by 4 bases, with 10 bases between. Germline values: CDR1 LNHNV, CDR2 YYDKDF (reference sequence). The CDR3 sequence is 13 residues long. CDR3 residues: CATSLGRKNIQYF. CDR3 nucleotide sequence: TGTGCCACCAGTTTGGGCAGAAAAAACATTCAGTACTTC.

This clone has a handful of counts. The chain joins TRBV27 to TRBJ2-1, with D possibly being TRBD2 (6 bases). The ends were cut back, 6 bases at V and 9 bases at J, with 21 bases in the middle. The CDR3 has 15 amino acids. Germline lookup yields CDR1 MNHEY and CDR2 SMNVEV (reference sequence). DNA of the CDR3: TGTGCCAGCAGCCCGGGGGTCACGGGGTTAAGTGAGCAGTTCTTC. It translates to CASSPGVTGLSEQFF.

The genes are TRBV9 and TRBJ1-2; TRBD1 matches at 10 bases. CDR3 length: 15 residues. V shed 0 bases and J 9 bases; nucleotides not matched to a gene: 8. Per germline, CDR1 SGDLS and CDR2 YYNGEE. CDR3 DNA: TGTGCCAGCAGCGTAGAAGAGCGGGACAGGGGTCGCTACACCTTC. Translation: CASSVEERDRGRYTF.

J is TRBJ2-7 and V is TRBV20-1, with unresolved D. V was cut by 5 bases and J by 5 bases, with 7 bases left in between. CDR1 and CDR2 (germline): DFQATT, SNEGSKA (reference sequence). CDR3 length equals 10 residues. For the CDR3, the DNA is TGCAGTGCTGGCGACAACGAGCAGTACTTC. It specifies CSAGDNEQYF.

This rearrangement joins TRBV25-1 to TRBJ2-3; 10 bases agree with TRBD2. Germline CDR1 reads MGHDK; CDR2 reads SYGVNS. V dropped 8 bases and J dropped 2; count of bases not matched to a gene: 7. The CDR3 sequence is 15 residues long. CDR3 residues: CASAVAGGFTDTQYF. The CDR3 DNA follows: TGTGCCAGCGCTGTAGCGGGGGGTTTCACAGATACGCAGTATTTT.

The rearrangement links TRBV2 to TRBJ2-3; D is unresolved. Trimming removed 1 base from V and 2 bases from J, with 13 bases in between. The CDR3 length is 16 residues. CDR1 and CDR2 (germline): SNHLY, FYNNEI. This chain's CDR3 is CASSEGRVPLTDTQYF. The CDR3 nucleotides are TGTGCCAGCAGTGAAGGCCGAGTGCCACTCACAGATACGCAGTATTTT.

This clone rates as large. This rearrangement joins TRBV13 to TRBJ2-5, with TRBD2 matching 7 bases. The CDR3 has 15 residues. The ends lost 4 bases at V and 5 bases at J; junction bases unmatched: 10. CDR1 and CDR2 (germline): PRHDT, FYEKMQ (reference sequence). CDR3 loop: CASSWLGKGGETQYF. CDR3 bases: TGTGCCAGCAGCTGGCTGGGGAAGGGAGGGGAGACCCAGTACTTC.

As concerns this clone: Other DNA sequences in this sample translate to the same CDR3. The J gene is TRBJ2-7, the V gene TRBV7-6, with 7 positions matching TRBD2. The V gene's germline CDR1 is SGHVS and CDR2 FNYEAQ. This CDR3 has 14 amino acids. Trimming cost V 5 bases and J 0 bases; bases outside gene matches: 4. Here the CDR3 reads CASSPWTSSYEQYF. DNA for the CDR3: TGTGCCAGCAGCCCCTGGACTAGCTCCTACGAGCAGTACTTC.

The chain employs TRBV2 and TRBJ1-1; D gene ambiguous. This CDR3 comprises 11 residues. The V end lost 11 bases, the J end lost 7 bases, and 14 bases lay between the germline ends. From germline, CDR1 is SNHLY and CDR2 FYNNEI. CDR3: CAGRRPGEAFF. In DNA form, the CDR3 reads TGTGCCGGAAGACGTCCCGGTGAAGCTTTCTTT.

This chain uses TRBV7-2 with TRBJ2-1, with D maybe TRBD2 (6 bases). CDR1 and CDR2 (germline): SGHTA, FQGNSA. Between the trimmed V and J ends, which lost 5 bases and 2 bases, there was a span of 16 bases. The CDR3 is 16 residues long. The CDR3: CASSPPLADTYNEQFF. The DNA for the CDR3 is TGTGCCAGCAGCCCCCCACTAGCAGATACCTACAATGAGCAGTTCTTC.

V and J are TRBV27 and TRBJ2-5, with TRBD2 matching over 10 bases. Per the germline V gene, CDR1 is MNHEY and CDR2 is SMNVEV (reference sequence). Trimming cost V 4 bases and J 2 bases; bases outside gene matches: 10. CDR3 length equals 17 residues. CDR3 loop: CASSSHGLAGVQETQYF. The CDR3 DNA sequence: TGTGCCAGCAGTTCACACGGGCTAGCGGGGGTACAAGAGACCCAGTACTTC.

This clone appeared once. The CDR3 loop reads CASSLGTSGRVAGDTQYF. CDR3 bases: TGCGCCAGCAGCCTCGGGACTAGCGGGAGGGTTGCGGGAGATACGCAGTATTTT. The genes are TRBV4-1 and TRBJ2-3; 16 bases fit TRBD2. Trimming removed 4 bases from V and 5 bases from J; junction bases left unmatched: 9. Germline CDR1 MGHRA, CDR2 YSYEKL. The CDR3 covers 18 residues.

This chain uses TRBV7-9 with TRBJ1-1; D gene unclear. Trimming shortened V by 4 bases and J by 4 bases, and 19 bases separated the two germline ends. The CDR3 covers 16 residues. Germline CDR1 SEHNR, CDR2 FQNEAQ (reference sequence). The CDR3: CASSSTLTWGVTEAFF. CDR3 DNA: TGTGCCAGCAGCTCAACCCTAACCTGGGGTGTCACTGAAGCTTTCTTT.

V is TRBV9 and J is TRBJ2-2; D remains unclear. Trimming shortened V by 3 bases and J by 0 bases, and 6 bases separated the two germline ends. The germline V gene has CDR1 SGDLS and CDR2 YYNGEE. This CDR3 spans 14 amino acids. The CDR3 here is CASSAFTNTGELFF. As DNA, the CDR3 is TGTGCCAGCAGCGCGTTCACGAACACCGGGGAGCTGTTTTTT.

There are a few counts of this clone. The rearrangement joins TRBV6-6 to TRBJ2-5; possible D gene TRBD1, 5 bases. The CDR3 has 13 residues. Trimming took 6 bases from V and 5 from J, leaving 13 bases between them. Germline lookup yields CDR1 MNHNY and CDR2 SVGAGI (reference sequence). For the CDR3, the DNA is TGTGCCAGCAGAAACCCCTCAGGGGAGACCCAGTACTTC. It specifies CASRNPSGETQYF.